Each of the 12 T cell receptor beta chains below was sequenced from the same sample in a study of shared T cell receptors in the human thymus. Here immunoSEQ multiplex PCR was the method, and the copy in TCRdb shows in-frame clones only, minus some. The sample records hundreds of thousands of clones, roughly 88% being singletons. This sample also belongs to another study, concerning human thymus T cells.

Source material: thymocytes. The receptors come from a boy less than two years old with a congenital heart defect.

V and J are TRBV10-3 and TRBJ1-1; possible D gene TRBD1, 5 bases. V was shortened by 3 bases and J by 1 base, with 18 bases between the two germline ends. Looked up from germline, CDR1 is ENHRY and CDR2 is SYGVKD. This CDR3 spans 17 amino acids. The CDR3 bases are TGTGCCATCAGTGATAGCCCAAAACAGGATGCGAACACTGAAGCTTTCTTT. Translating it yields CAISDSPKQDANTEAFF.

The CDR3: CASSLEGGPANTGELFF. The DNA for the CDR3 is TGTGCCAGCAGCTTGGAGGGAGGGCCCGCGAACACCGGGGAGCTGTTTTTT. This chain links TRBV5-4 with TRBJ2-2; 7 bases line up with TRBD2. Germline V CDR1 and CDR2: SGHNT, YYREEE (reference sequence). The CDR3 covers 17 residues. After removal of 0 bases from V and 0 bases from J, the junction contained 5 bases not matched to a gene.

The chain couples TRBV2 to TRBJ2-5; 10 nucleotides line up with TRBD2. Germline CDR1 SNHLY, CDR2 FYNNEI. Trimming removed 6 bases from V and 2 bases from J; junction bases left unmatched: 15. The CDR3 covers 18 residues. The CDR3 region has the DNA TGTGCCAGCAGCGGTTTTGATGGGACTAGCGAAGATCAAGAGACCCAGTACTTC. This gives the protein CASSGFDGTSEDQETQYF.

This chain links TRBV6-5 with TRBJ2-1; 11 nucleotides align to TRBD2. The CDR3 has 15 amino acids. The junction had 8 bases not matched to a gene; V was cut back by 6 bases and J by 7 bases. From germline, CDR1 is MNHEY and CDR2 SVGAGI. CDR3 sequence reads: CASRVAGGPQNEQFF. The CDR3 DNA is TGTGCCAGCAGGGTAGCGGGAGGGCCTCAAAATGAGCAGTTCTTC.

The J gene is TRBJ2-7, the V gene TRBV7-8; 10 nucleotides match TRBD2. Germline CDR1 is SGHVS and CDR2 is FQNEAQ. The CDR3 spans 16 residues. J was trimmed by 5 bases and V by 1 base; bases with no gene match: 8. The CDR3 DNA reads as TGTGCCAGCAGCTTAGGAGGTCTAGCGGGAGTCCACGAGCAGTACTTC. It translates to CASSLGGLAGVHEQYF.

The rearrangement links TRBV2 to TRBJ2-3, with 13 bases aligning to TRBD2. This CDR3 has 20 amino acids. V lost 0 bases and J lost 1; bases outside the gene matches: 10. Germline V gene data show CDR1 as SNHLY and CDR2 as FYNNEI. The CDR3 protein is CASSEAILLAGGPRTDTQYF. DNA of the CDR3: TGTGCCAGCAGTGAAGCGATACTACTAGCGGGAGGGCCTCGCACAGATACGCAGTATTTT.

CDR3 DNA: TGTGCCAGCAGTAATAGCGGGGGCAGGGGGGAGCAGTACTTC. It encodes CASSNSGGRGEQYF. This rearrangement joins TRBV2 to TRBJ2-7, with TRBD2 matching over 9 bases. The germline V gene encodes CDR1 SNHLY and CDR2 FYNNEI. J was trimmed by 7 bases and V by 5 bases; bases with no gene match: 9. The CDR3 is made up of 14 amino acids.

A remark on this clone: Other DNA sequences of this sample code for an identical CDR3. The CDR3 here is CSARPRNEQFF. In DNA form, the CDR3 reads TGCAGTGCTAGACCGCGCAATGAGCAGTTCTTC. The V call is TRBV20-1, the J call TRBJ2-1; D uncertain. Germline CDR1 reads DFQATT; CDR2 reads SNEGSKA (reference sequence). V lost 2 bases and J 6 bases, leaving 5 bases between the germline ends. The CDR3 runs to 11 residues.

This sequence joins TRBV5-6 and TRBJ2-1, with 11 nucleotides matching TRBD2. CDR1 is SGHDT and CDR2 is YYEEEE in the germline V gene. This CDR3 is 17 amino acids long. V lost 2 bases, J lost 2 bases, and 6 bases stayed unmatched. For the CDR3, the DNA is TGTGCCAGCAGCTTTATGCGACTAGCGGGGACCTACAATGAGCAGTTCTTC. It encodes CASSFMRLAGTYNEQFF.

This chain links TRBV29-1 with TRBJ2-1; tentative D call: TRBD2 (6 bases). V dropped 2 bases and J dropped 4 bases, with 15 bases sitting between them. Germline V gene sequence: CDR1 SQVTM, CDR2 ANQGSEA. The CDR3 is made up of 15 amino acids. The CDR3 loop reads CSVESTGEIYNEQFF. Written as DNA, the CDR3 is TGCAGCGTTGAATCTACGGGGGAAATTTACAATGAGCAGTTCTTC.

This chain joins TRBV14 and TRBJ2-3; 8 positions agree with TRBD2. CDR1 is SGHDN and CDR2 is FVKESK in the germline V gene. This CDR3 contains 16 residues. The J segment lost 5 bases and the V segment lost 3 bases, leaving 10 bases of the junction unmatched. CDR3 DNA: TGTGCCAGCAGCCAGGGGGCTAGCGGGCCAGAAGATACGCAGTATTTT. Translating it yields CASSQGASGPEDTQYF.

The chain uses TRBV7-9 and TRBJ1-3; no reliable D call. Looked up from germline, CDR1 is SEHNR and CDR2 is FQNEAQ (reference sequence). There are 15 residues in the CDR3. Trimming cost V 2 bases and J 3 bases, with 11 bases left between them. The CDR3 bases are TGTGCCAGCAGCTTAAGGAGTACGGTTGGAAACACCATATATTTT. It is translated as CASSLRSTVGNTIYF. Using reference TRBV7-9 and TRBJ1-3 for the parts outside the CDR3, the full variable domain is DTGVSQNPRHKITKRGQNVTFRCDPISEHNRLYWYRQTLGQGPEFLTYFQNEAQLEKSRLLSDRFSAERPKGSFSTLEIQRTEQGDSAMYLCASSLRSTVGNTIYFGEGSWLTVV.